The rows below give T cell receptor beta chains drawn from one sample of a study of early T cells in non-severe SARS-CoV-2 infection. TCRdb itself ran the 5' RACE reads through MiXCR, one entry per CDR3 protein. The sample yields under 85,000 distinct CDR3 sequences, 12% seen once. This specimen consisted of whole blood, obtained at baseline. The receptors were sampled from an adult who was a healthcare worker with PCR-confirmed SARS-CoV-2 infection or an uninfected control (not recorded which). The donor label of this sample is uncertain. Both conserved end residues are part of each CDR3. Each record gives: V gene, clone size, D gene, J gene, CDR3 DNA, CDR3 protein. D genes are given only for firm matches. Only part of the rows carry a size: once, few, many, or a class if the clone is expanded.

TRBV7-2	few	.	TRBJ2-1	TGTGCCAGCAGCTTAGCGGGGGGGCGGTACAATGAGCAGTTCTTC	CASSLAGGRYNEQFF
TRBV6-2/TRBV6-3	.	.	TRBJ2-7	TGTGCCAGCAGTTACTCGAGTACGGCAGGCTACGAGCAGTACTTC	CASSYSSTAGYEQYF
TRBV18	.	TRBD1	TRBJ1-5	TGTGCCAGCGACACAGGGGGCATGGATCAGCCCCAGCATTTT	CASDTGGMDQPQHF
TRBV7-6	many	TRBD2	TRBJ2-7	TGTGCCAGCAGCTTTAGCGGGCCTGTGAGCGAGCAGTACTTC	CASSFSGPVSEQYF
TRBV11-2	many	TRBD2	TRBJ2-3	TGTGCCAGCAGCTTAAACAGCGGGAGAGGGGATACGCAGTATTTT	CASSLNSGRGDTQYF
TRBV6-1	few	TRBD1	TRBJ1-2	TGTGCCAGCACCGTACCGGGACAGACCTATGGCTACACCTTC	CASTVPGQTYGYTF
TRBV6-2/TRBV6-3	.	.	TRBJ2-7	TGTGCCAGCCTAGCTTATCCCAACGAGCAGTACTTC	CASLAYPNEQYF
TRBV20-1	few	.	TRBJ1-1	TGCAGTGCTAGGCTGGCGAACACTGAAGCTTTCTTT	CSARLANTEAFF
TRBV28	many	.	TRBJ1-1	TGTGCCAGCAGTTGGGGGACCGGTTACACTGAAGCTTTCTTT	CASSWGTGYTEAFF
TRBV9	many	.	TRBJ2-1	TGTGCCAGCAAAAAGGGTAACCCCGGGAATGAGCAGTTCTTC	CASKKGNPGNEQFF
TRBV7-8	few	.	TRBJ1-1	TGTGCCAGCAGCATGAAACAGGGATCTGAAGCTTTCTTT	CASSMKQGSEAFF
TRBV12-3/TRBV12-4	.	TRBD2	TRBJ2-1	TGTGCCAGCAGTTTATCTTCTAGCGGATCCTACAATGAGCAGTTCTTC	CASSLSSSGSYNEQFF
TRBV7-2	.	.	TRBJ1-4	TGTGCCAGCAGCCCTCGCTGGGCAACTAATGAAAAACTGTTTTTT	CASSPRWATNEKLFF
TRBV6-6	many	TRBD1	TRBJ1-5	TGTGCCAGCAGTCCGGGACAGAGATATGGTAATAGCAATCAGCCCCAGCATTTT	CASSPGQRYGNSNQPQHF
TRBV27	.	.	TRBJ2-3	TGTGCCAGCAGCCCGGGGATACCCGCAGATACGCAGTATTTT	CASSPGIPADTQYF
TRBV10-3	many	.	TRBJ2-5	TGTGCCATCAGTGAGTCGGAGACCCAGTACTTC	CAISESETQYF
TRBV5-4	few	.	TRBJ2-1	TGTGCCAGCAGCTTAGACGGGGCATACGAGCAGTTCTTC	CASSLDGAYEQFF
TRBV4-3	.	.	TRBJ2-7	TGCGCCAGCAGCCAAGTCGAGGCCCCGGGGGAGCAGTACTTC	CASSQVEAPGEQYF
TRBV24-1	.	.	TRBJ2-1	TGTGCCACCAGTGATTCTGCGGGTGAGCAGTTCTTC	CATSDSAGEQFF
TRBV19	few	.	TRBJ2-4	TGTGCCAGTAGTACCCGACCCTCGGGGAACATTCAGTACTTC	CASSTRPSGNIQYF
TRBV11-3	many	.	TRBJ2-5	TGTGCCAGCAGCTTAGATCTCGGTGGCCAAGAGACCCAGTACTTC	CASSLDLGGQETQYF